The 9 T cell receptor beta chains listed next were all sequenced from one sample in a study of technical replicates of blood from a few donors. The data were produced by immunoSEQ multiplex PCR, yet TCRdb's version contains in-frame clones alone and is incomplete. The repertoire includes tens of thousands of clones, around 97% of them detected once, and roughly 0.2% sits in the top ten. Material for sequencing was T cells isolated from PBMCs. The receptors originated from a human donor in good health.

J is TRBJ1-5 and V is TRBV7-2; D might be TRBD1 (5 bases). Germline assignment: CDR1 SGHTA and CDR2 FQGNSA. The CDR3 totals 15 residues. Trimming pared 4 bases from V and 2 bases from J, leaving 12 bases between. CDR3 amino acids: CASSSRGSGNQPQHF. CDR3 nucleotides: TGTGCCAGCAGCTCCCGGGGGTCGGGCAATCAGCCCCAGCATTTT.

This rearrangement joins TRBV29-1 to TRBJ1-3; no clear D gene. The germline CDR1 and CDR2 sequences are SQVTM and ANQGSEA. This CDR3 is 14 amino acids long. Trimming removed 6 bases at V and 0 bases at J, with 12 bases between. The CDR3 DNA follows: TGCAGCGTCGCGGTGCCCCACTCTGGAAACACCATATATTTT. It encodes CSVAVPHSGNTIYF.

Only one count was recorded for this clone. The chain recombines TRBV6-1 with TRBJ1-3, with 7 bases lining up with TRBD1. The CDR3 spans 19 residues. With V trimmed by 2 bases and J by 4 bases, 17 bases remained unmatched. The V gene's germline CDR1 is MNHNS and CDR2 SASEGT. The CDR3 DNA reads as TGTGCCAGCAGTGAATGGCGGACAGGCGGCGCGGTATTCGGAAACACCATATATTTT. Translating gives CASSEWRTGGAVFGNTIYF.

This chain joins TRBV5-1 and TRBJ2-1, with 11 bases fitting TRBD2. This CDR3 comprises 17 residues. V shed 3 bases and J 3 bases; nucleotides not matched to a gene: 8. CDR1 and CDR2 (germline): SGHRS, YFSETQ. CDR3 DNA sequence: TGCGCCAGCAGCTCAACGCTTGGACTAGCGGGCTACAATGAGCAGTTCTTC. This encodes CASSSTLGLAGYNEQFF.

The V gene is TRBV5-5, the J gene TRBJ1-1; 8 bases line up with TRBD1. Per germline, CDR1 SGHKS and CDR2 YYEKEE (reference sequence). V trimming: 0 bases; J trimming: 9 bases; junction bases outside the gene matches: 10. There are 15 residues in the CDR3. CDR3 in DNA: TGTGCCAGCAGCTTGGAAATTGGGACAGGCGGTCAAGCTTTCTTT. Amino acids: CASSLEIGTGGQAFF.

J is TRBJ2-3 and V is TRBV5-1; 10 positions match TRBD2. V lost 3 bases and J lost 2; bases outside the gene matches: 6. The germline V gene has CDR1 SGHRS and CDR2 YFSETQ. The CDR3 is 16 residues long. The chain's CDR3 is CASSSGLAAFTDTQYF. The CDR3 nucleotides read TGCGCCAGCAGCTCAGGACTAGCGGCCTTCACAGATACGCAGTATTTT. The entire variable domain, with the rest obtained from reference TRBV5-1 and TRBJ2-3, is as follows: KAGVTQTPRYLIKTRGQQVTLSCSPISGHRSVSWYQQTPGQGLQFLFEYFSETQRNKGNFPGRFSGRQFSNSRSEMNVSTLELGDSALYLCASSSGLAAFTDTQYFGPGTRLTVL.

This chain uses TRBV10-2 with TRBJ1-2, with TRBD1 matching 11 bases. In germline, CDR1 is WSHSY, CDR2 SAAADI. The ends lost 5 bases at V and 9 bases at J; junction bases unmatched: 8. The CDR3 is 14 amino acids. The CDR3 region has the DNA TGCGCCAGCAGTCCCACCGGGACAGGGGGACGCTACACCTTC. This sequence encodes CASSPTGTGGRYTF.

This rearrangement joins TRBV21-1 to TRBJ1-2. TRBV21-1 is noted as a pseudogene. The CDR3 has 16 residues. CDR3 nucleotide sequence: TGTGCCAGCAGCAAATCCATTCGGGAGTGGGTCTATGGCTACACCTTC. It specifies CASSKSIREWVYGYTF.

The chain's CDR3 is CASSMGTGGYYGYTF. The CDR3 DNA reads as TGTGCCAGTAGTATGGGGACAGGGGGTTATTATGGCTACACCTTC. The rearrangement uses TRBV19 and TRBJ1-2, with 11 bases that match TRBD1. V lost 3 bases, J lost 5 bases, and 5 bases stayed unmatched. The germline V gene encodes CDR1 LNHDA and CDR2 SQIVND (reference sequence). This CDR3 has 15 residues.